The 20 T cell receptor beta chains listed next were all sequenced from one sample in a study of beta chain features in type 1 diabetes. Expressed TCRB transcripts got sequenced, as all isolated RNA was reverse transcribed. The assay was immunoSEQ multiplex PCR, and TCRdb's table has in-frame clones only and misses some. The sample has about 360,000 clones, approximately 12% seen once; the top ten hold 0.015% to 0.02%. Sequencing was done on a sample of naive CD4+ T cells from blood. These receptors were collected from a man between 18 and 29 years old in good health.

The chain is built from TRBV27 and TRBJ2-2, with TRBD1 identical over 9 bases. Germline V CDR1 and CDR2: MNHEY, SMNVEV (reference sequence). V gave up 6 bases and J gave up 7 bases; unmatched junction bases: 6. The CDR3 is 14 amino acids. This chain's CDR3 is CASRQQGAVGELFF. The CDR3 DNA is TGTGCCAGCAGACAACAGGGGGCGGTCGGGGAGCTGTTTTTT.

J is TRBJ2-7 and V is TRBV6-5; 8 bases are a match to TRBD2. J was trimmed by 5 bases and V by 1 base; bases with no gene match: 7. This CDR3 has 15 residues. In germline, CDR1 is MNHEY, CDR2 SVGAGI. The CDR3 loop reads CASSYFGAGGNEQYF. The CDR3, as DNA: TGTGCCAGCAGTTACTTTGGCGCGGGAGGTAACGAGCAGTACTTC.

This clone showed up just a few times. The V gene is TRBV4-3, the J gene TRBJ2-7; 11 nucleotides match TRBD2. Germline V gene sequence: CDR1 LGHNA, CDR2 YSLEER. V lost 4 bases and J lost 2; bases outside the gene matches: 4. This CDR3 has 15 amino acids. The CDR3 is CASSPLLAGAYEQYF. DNA of the CDR3: TGCGCCAGCAGCCCGCTACTAGCGGGAGCCTACGAGCAGTACTTC.

The chain employs TRBV6-5 and TRBJ2-7, with D tentatively TRBD1 (6 bases). The V and J ends lost 5 bases and 7 bases respectively, with 18 bases between them. The CDR3 is 14 amino acids. Germline CDR1 reads MNHEY; CDR2 reads SVGAGI. The CDR3 region is CASSTLGPGTEQYF. The CDR3 coding sequence is TGTGCCAGCAGTACGCTCGGGCCAGGGACAGAGCAGTACTTC.

This clone has just a few counts. This chain uses TRBV28 with TRBJ1-2; D is uncertain. CDR1 and CDR2 (germline): MDHEN, SYDVKM. V was trimmed by 1 base and J by 8 bases, leaving 11 bases between them. This CDR3 is 13 amino acids long. CDR3 protein: CASSLYMERGYTF. CDR3 DNA: TGTGCCAGCAGTTTATACATGGAGAGGGGCTACACCTTC.

The chain couples TRBV18 to TRBJ1-5; 8 nucleotides match TRBD1. The V segment lost 3 bases and the J segment 0 bases; nucleotides outside the gene matches: 4. This CDR3 contains 16 residues. Germline V lookup: CDR1 KGHSH, CDR2 LQKENI. The CDR3 spells CASSPYRGDSNQPQHF. CDR3 bases: TGTGCCAGCTCACCCTACAGGGGGGATAGCAATCAGCCCCAGCATTTT. The full variable domain, its missing parts supplied by reference TRBV18 and TRBJ1-5, is NAGVMQNPRHLVRRRGQEARLRCSPMKGHSHVYWYRQLPEEGLKFMVYLQKENIIDESGMPKERFSAEFPKEGPSILRIQQVVRGDSAAYFCASSPYRGDSNQPQHFGDGTRLSIL.

This clone was seen only a few times. CDR3 in amino acids: CASSRQGSVNTEAFF. The CDR3 region has the DNA TGTGCCAGCAGCCGACAGGGGTCCGTAAACACTGAAGCTTTCTTT. The chain couples TRBV7-9 to TRBJ1-1; TRBD1 matches at 8 bases. Germline V gene sequence: CDR1 SEHNR, CDR2 FQNEAQ (reference sequence). The CDR3 runs to 15 residues. V lost 5 bases and J lost 2; bases outside the gene matches: 7.

The chain joins TRBV15 to TRBJ2-2, with TRBD1 as a possible D gene (5 bases). From germline, CDR1 is LNHNV and CDR2 YYDKDF (reference sequence). V lost 0 bases, J lost 4 bases, and 15 bases lay in between. The CDR3 length is 17 residues. The CDR3 DNA sequence: TGTGCCACCAGCAGAGATGGCAGGGATGGTGGCACCGGGGAGCTGTTTTTT. As protein: CATSRDGRDGGTGELFF.

The CDR3 is CASRSGQGVDPAFF. The DNA for the CDR3 is TGTGCCAGCAGATCAGGACAGGGAGTTGATCCGGCTTTCTTT. The chain has TRBV28 and TRBJ1-1, with 8 bases that match TRBD1. CDR1 MDHEN and CDR2 SYDVKM come from the germline V gene. This CDR3 is 14 amino acids long. The junction had 14 bases not matched to a gene; V was cut back by 6 bases and J by 11 bases. The whole variable domain, remainder taken from reference TRBV28 and TRBJ1-1, is DVKVTQSSRYLVKRTGEKVFLECVQDMDHENMFWYRQDPGLGLRLIYFSYDVKMKEKGDIPEGYSVSREKKERFSLILESASTNQTSMYLCASRSGQGVDPAFFGQGTRLTVV.

The chain combines TRBV5-6 with TRBJ2-2, with 10 bases aligning to TRBD1. The length of the CDR3 is 16 residues. The V gene's germline CDR1 is SGHDT and CDR2 YYEEEE. V trimming: 2 bases; J trimming: 3 bases; junction bases outside the gene matches: 4. The CDR3 reads CASSFDRGQDTGELFF. CDR3 nucleotide sequence: TGTGCCAGCAGCTTCGACAGGGGGCAGGACACCGGGGAGCTGTTTTTT.

The chain combines TRBV28 with TRBJ1-2; 8 bases align to TRBD1. The CDR3 spans 13 residues. Germline CDR1 reads MDHEN; CDR2 reads SYDVKM. Unmatched junction bases numbered 3, after V lost 6 bases and J lost 3 bases. In DNA, the CDR3 is TGTGCCAGCAGGAAGACAGGGGACTATGGCTACACCTTC. Amino acids: CASRKTGDYGYTF.

A few counts support this clone. The chain couples TRBV7-2 to TRBJ2-5, with 7 bases aligning to TRBD1. Germline V lookup: CDR1 SGHTA, CDR2 FQGNSA. The V gene end was trimmed by 6 bases and the J gene end by 4 bases; junction bases not matched to a gene: 5. The CDR3 contains 13 residues. DNA of the CDR3: TGTGCCAGCAGGGGGCGGACAGGAGAGACCCAGTACTTC. It is translated as CASRGRTGETQYF.

The gene calls are TRBV7-2 and TRBJ2-7; 9 bases match TRBD2. After removal of 1 base from V and 3 bases from J, the junction contained 7 bases not matched to a gene. CDR1 and CDR2 from the germline V gene are SGHTA and FQGNSA. CDR3 size: 16 residues. The CDR3 sequence is CASSLVGGGALYEQYF. The CDR3 bases are TGTGCCAGCAGCTTAGTAGGCGGGGGGGCCCTCTACGAGCAGTACTTC.

The chain links TRBV7-2 to TRBJ2-3, with 8 nucleotides matching TRBD2. CDR3 length equals 16 residues. CDR1 and CDR2 from the germline V gene are SGHTA and FQGNSA. V lost 3 bases and J lost 4; bases outside the gene matches: 9. The CDR3 loop reads CASSLAGGARPDTQYF. The CDR3 DNA is TGTGCCAGCAGCTTGGCGGGGGGAGCCCGCCCAGATACGCAGTATTTT.

This clone came up a few times. This sequence joins TRBV28 and TRBJ1-2, with unresolved D. The V gene's germline CDR1 is MDHEN and CDR2 SYDVKM. The CDR3 is 12 amino acids. V was clipped by 7 bases and J by 8 bases, with 14 bases between them. The CDR3 loop is CASTLRPGGYTF. CDR3 sequence (DNA): TGTGCCAGCACCCTCCGACCAGGCGGCTACACCTTC.

The J gene is TRBJ1-2, the V gene TRBV29-1; TRBD1 agrees at 9 bases. The germline V gene has CDR1 SQVTM and CDR2 ANQGSEA. V shed 6 bases, J shed 5 bases, and the junction held 7 bases outside the gene matches. The CDR3 runs 13 residues. The CDR3 loop reads CSVPLGTGYGYTF. CDR3 in DNA: TGCAGCGTGCCTCTAGGGACAGGGTATGGCTACACCTTC.

This clone was detected only a few times. This chain joins TRBV6-6 and TRBJ1-1; D not resolved. The CDR3 spans 13 residues. Germline-derived CDR1 and CDR2 are MNHNY and SVGAGI (reference sequence). V gave up 4 bases and J gave up 5 bases, with 11 bases separating them. In DNA form, the CDR3 reads TGTGCCAGCAGTTCGACTGCGGGGACTGAAGCTTTCTTT. Its translation: CASSSTAGTEAFF.

This clone has a handful of counts. J is TRBJ2-7 and V is TRBV7-2; D not certain. The V end lost 0 bases, the J end lost 0 bases, and 9 bases lay between the germline ends. The CDR3 consists of 15 residues. Germline V lookup: CDR1 SGHTA, CDR2 FQGNSA. CDR3 sequence (DNA): TGTGCCAGCAGCTTAGCTTCGGCTAGCTCCTACGAGCAGTACTTC. The encoded protein is CASSLASASSYEQYF.

The chain uses TRBV30 and TRBJ1-5, with TRBD1 as a possible D gene (5 bases). The V end lost 5 bases, the J end lost 9 bases, and 14 bases lay between the germline ends. Germline V lookup: CDR1 GTSNPN, CDR2 SVGIG (reference sequence). This CDR3 has 12 residues. The CDR3 sequence: CAWGDSSGPQHF. In DNA, the CDR3 is TGTGCCTGGGGGGACTCCTCTGGGCCCCAGCATTTT.

This clone was detected only a few times. The chain has TRBV19 and TRBJ2-1; 7 bases are a match to TRBD1. The CDR3 spans 13 residues. CDR1 and CDR2 from the germline V gene are LNHDA and SQIVND (reference sequence). The V gene end was trimmed by 4 bases and the J gene end by 6 bases; junction bases not matched to a gene: 3. The chain's CDR3 is CASSSRQGNEQFF. The CDR3 DNA reads as TGTGCCAGTAGTAGTCGACAGGGCAATGAGCAGTTCTTC.